These 11 T cell receptor beta chains were sequenced from one sample in a study of T cell repertoires in cytomegalovirus infection. One entry per CDR3 protein results from TCRdb running MiXCR on the reads. The sample lists some 270,000 distinct CDR3 sequences; around 20% were seen once. No antigen has been identified for these receptors. This sample comprised cultured PBMCs, obtained from culture after CMV antigen stimulation. These receptors were obtained from a human donor in good health (CMV status not recorded). Some clones in this sample may be carry-over from other donors' samples.

V gene TRBV27 combines with J gene TRBJ2-1, with 10 bases identical to TRBD2. Germline V gene sequence: CDR1 MNHEY, CDR2 SMNVEV (reference sequence). V was pared by 6 bases and J by 7 bases, with 12 bases of the junction left unmatched. The CDR3 spans 16 residues. CDR3 nucleotides: TGTGCCAGCAGGGGACCGAGCGGGAGGGGGTTGAATGAGCAGTTCTTC. Protein product: CASRGPSGRGLNEQFF.

This chain joins TRBV11-2 and TRBJ2-5; possible D gene TRBD2, 5 bases. The CDR3 has 14 amino acids. In germline, CDR1 is SGHAT, CDR2 FQNNGV. V was clipped by 9 bases and J by 5 bases, with 19 bases between them. In nucleotides, the CDR3 is TGTGCCAGTAATGAAAACGAGGGCAGGGAGACCCAGTACTTC. It translates to CASNENEGRETQYF. The complete variable domain, with remaining parts taken from reference TRBV11-2 and TRBJ2-5, reads EAGVAQSPRYKIIEKRQSVAFWCNPISGHATLYWYQQILGQGPKLLIQFQNNGVVDDSQLPKDRFSAERLKGVDSTLKIQPAKLEDSAVYLCASNENEGRETQYFGPGTRLLVL.

This clonotype was detected once. The chain joins TRBV10-1 to TRBJ2-7, with 8 bases lining up with TRBD2. Germline CDR1 is WNHNN and CDR2 is SYGVQD (reference sequence). The CDR3 is 16 residues long. Losses at the gene ends were 10 bases for V and 6 bases for J; bases not matched to a gene: 20. The CDR3 loop is CANKLASTSEGLEQYV. CDR3 bases: TGCGCCAACAAGCTCGCCTCGACTAGCGAGGGGCTCGAGCAGTACGTC.

This clonotype has only a few counts. CDR3 residues: CASSPKVGTGAYSNQPQHF. The CDR3 nucleotides are TGTGCCAGCAGCCCAAAGGTTGGGACAGGCGCCTATAGCAATCAGCCCCAGCATTTT. The chain carries TRBV7-2 and TRBJ1-5; TRBD1 aligns across 8 bases. CDR3 length: 19 residues. Losses at the gene ends were 5 bases for V and 0 bases for J; bases not matched to a gene: 15. Germline CDR1 SGHTA, CDR2 FQGNSA.

The DNA for the CDR3 is TGCGCCAGCAGCCCTACGACAGGGTATGGAGAGACCCAGTACTTC. This sequence encodes CASSPTTGYGETQYF. The chain uses TRBV4-3 and TRBJ2-5; TRBD1 matches at 7 bases. Trimming took 4 bases from V and 4 from J; bases not matched to a gene: 9. This CDR3 has 15 residues. CDR1 and CDR2 from the germline V gene are LGHNA and YSLEER.

Details on this clonotype: This could be a read error, since a much larger clone is one nucleotide away. V is TRBV7-2 and J is TRBJ2-5; D might be TRBD2 (6 bases). Germline-derived CDR1 and CDR2 are SGHTA and FQGNSA. Trimming took 5 bases from V and 1 from J, leaving 8 bases between them. The CDR3 is 13 residues long. DNA for the CDR3: TGTGCCAGCAGCCGGACTATCCAAGAGACCCAGTACTTC. Amino acid sequence: CASSRTIQETQYF. Full variable domain (rest looked up from reference TRBV7-2 and TRBJ2-5): GAGVSQSPSNKVTEKGKDVELRCDPISGHTALYWYRQSLGQGLEFLIYFQGNSAPDKSGLPSDRFSAERTGGSVSTLTIQRTQQEDSAVYLCASSRTIQETQYFGPGTRLLVL.

Ten or more counts support this clonotype. The chain has TRBV7-2 and TRBJ2-3; 11 nucleotides align to TRBD2. V gave up 5 bases and J gave up 3 bases; unmatched junction bases: 7. This CDR3 has 16 amino acids. The germline V gene encodes CDR1 SGHTA and CDR2 FQGNSA. This chain's CDR3 is CASSPHSGRATDTQYF. CDR3 nucleotide sequence: TGTGCCAGCAGCCCCCATAGCGGGAGGGCGACAGATACGCAGTATTTT.

The chain carries TRBV5-1 and TRBJ2-1; weak D call: TRBD2 (6 bases). Germline V CDR1 and CDR2: SGHRS, YFSETQ. The germline V and J ends were trimmed by 0 bases and 4 bases, with 14 bases remaining between them. The CDR3 totals 16 residues. The CDR3 spells CASSLGGELAYNEQFF. CDR3 in DNA: TGCGCCAGCAGCTTGGGGGGAGAGCTAGCGTACAATGAGCAGTTCTTC.

V is TRBV6-2 or TRBV6-3 and J is TRBJ2-1; the D gene could be TRBD1 or TRBD2 (5 bases each). The CDR3 totals 15 residues. The V gene lost 7 bases and the J gene lost 4 bases, with 17 bases spanning the gap. Germline loops: CDR1 MNHEY, CDR2 SVGEGT. The CDR3 loop reads CASTYRDEPYNEQFF. In DNA form, the CDR3 reads TGTGCCAGCACCTACCGGGACGAACCTTACAATGAGCAGTTCTTC.

This clonotype was observed a handful of times. V and J are TRBV5-1 and TRBJ2-7, with D perhaps matching TRBD1 or TRBD2 (5 bases each). The CDR3 length is 13 residues. V was trimmed by 3 bases and J by 1 base, leaving 8 bases between them. CDR1 and CDR2 from the germline V gene are SGHRS and YFSETQ. CDR3 DNA sequence: TGCGCCAGCAGCTGGGACCCGTCCTACGAGCAGTACTTC. It encodes CASSWDPSYEQYF.

V is TRBV11-3 and J is TRBJ1-1; D is unclear. The CDR3 totals 14 residues. Germline V lookup: CDR1 SGHNT, CDR2 YENEEA. The V and J ends lost 8 bases and 3 bases respectively, with 16 bases between them. The CDR3 reads CASSGPRGDTEAFF. The DNA of the CDR3 is TGTGCCAGCTCCGGTCCTCGTGGGGACACTGAAGCTTTCTTT. Supplemented by reference TRBV11-3 and TRBJ1-1, the full variable domain reads EAGVVQSPRYKIIEKKQPVAFWCNPISGHNTLYWYLQNLGQGPELLIRYENEEAVDDSQLPKDRFSAERLKGVDSTLKIQPAELGDSAVYLCASSGPRGDTEAFFGQGTRLTVV.